This T cell receptor (beta chain) was found in a study of CD8+ T cells in alopecia areata. Across the whole study: A 6-month period off drug followed tofacitinib, which lasted 6 to 18 months. Overall study findings and caveats: With patients, TCR sharing proved less clear than in mice, a difference possibly related to HLA. In scalp samples, resident alphabeta T cells of normal skin are also sequenced.

Peripheral blood and lesional scalp punch biopsies were taken from alopecia areata patients. Sequencing relied on a cDNA template that was reverse transcribed from extracted RNA. Profiled with immunoSEQ multiplex PCR; TCRdb holds only in-frame clones, not every one. Counted here are 130,000 to 150,000 clones, about 51% occurring once; the ten biggest clones make up over 0.75%. Of note for this clone: Its antigen is still unknown.

The CDR3 has 13 amino acids. Between the trimmed V and J ends, which lost 2 bases and 4 bases, there was a span of 9 bases. The germline V gene encodes CDR1 GTSNPN and CDR2 SVGIG (reference sequence). This sequence originates from a human donor with alopecia areata. This specimen consisted of CD4+ T cells sorted from blood, obtained at week 0. This rearrangement joins TRBV30 to TRBJ1-5; D is uncertain. CDR3 sequence: CAWSWEGNQPQHF. The CDR3 DNA is TGTGCCTGGAGTTGGGAGGGAAATCAGCCCCAGCATTTT.